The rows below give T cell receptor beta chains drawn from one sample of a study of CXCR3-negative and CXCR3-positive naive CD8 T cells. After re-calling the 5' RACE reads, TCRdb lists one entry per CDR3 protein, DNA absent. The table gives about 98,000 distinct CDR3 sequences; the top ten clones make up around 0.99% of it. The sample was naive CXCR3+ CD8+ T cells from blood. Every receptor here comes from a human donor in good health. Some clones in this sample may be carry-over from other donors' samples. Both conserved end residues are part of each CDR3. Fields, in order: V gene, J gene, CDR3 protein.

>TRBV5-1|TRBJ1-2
CASSATPLGEVVYGYTF
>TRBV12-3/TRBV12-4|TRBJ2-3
CASSRPTTGDPADTQYF
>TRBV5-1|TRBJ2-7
CASSYDIYEQYF
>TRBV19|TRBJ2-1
CASTDYNEQFF
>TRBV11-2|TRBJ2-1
CASSFSGGADNEQFF
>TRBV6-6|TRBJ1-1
CASSDSENTEAFF
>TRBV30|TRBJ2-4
CAWMGLAGGHFVDIQYF
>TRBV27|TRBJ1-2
CASSLSVRDGWGGYTF
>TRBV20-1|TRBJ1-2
CSAERRTSYGYTF
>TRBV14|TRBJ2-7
CASSQGWGATLGYEQYF
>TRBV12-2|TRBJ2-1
CASRLVGPGEQFF
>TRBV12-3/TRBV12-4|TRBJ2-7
CASSNKAYEQYF
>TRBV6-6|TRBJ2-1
CASSYYSTGTGLAGYDEQFF
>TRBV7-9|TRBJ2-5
CASSWVIETQYF